One and the same sample provided the 22 T cell receptor beta chains below, sequenced in a study of regulatory T cells in long-lasting Graves disease. Arm-PCR of CDR3 regions with iRepertoire HTBI primers generated TCR beta libraries. MiXCR was run by TCRdb on the multiplex PCR reads, yielding one entry per CDR3 protein. This sample yields approximately 540,000 distinct CDR3 sequences, of which approximately 12% are seen a single time; around 10% belongs to the top ten. Specified time point: newly diagnosed GD, antithyroid drugs for less than 3 months. RNA isolated from PBMCs was used to make the TCR library. The same sample was also used in a study of T cells in Graves' hyperthyroidism and ophthalmopathy.

Sequences were derived from peripheral blood mononuclear cells (PBMCs), sampled at new diagnosis, from a patient treated with antithyroid drugs. These TCRs come from a woman younger than 45 with Graves disease.

In its sample, this clonotype was seen many times. This rearrangement joins TRBV28 to TRBJ2-7, with D tentatively TRBD2 (6 bases). Germline values: CDR1 MDHEN, CDR2 SYDVKM. The CDR3 spans 14 residues. V was trimmed by 6 bases and J by 0 bases, leaving 12 bases between them. The CDR3 coding sequence is TGTGCCAGCAGCGCGCGGGACTCCTCCTACGAGCAGTACTTC. Its translation is CASSARDSSYEQYF.

This clonotype was detected many times. The chain has TRBV20-1 and TRBJ1-1, with TRBD1 matching 7 bases. V lost 5 bases and J lost 1; bases outside the gene matches: 4. The CDR3 contains 13 residues. Germline CDR1 and CDR2: DFQATT and SNEGSKA (reference sequence). The CDR3 region is CSAGGQWNTEAFF. Written as DNA, the CDR3 is TGCAGTGCTGGGGGACAGTGGAACACTGAAGCTTTCTTT.

This clonotype occurred many times. The chain combines TRBV6-1 with TRBJ1-6; D is ambiguous. This CDR3 is built from 16 residues. The germline V and J ends were trimmed by 6 bases and 7 bases, with 19 bases remaining between them. The germline gives CDR1 MNHNS, CDR2 SASEGT. The CDR3 protein is CASSTSPPGLNSPLHF. The DNA of the CDR3 is TGTGCCAGCAGCACTTCCCCGCCGGGTTTGAATTCACCCCTCCACTTT.

This clonotype appeared a few times. The chain links TRBV28 to TRBJ1-5; D is perhaps TRBD1 (5 bases). The V gene lost 3 bases and the J gene lost 2 bases, with 11 bases spanning the gap. Germline V gene sequence: CDR1 MDHEN, CDR2 SYDVKM. This CDR3 region has 15 residues. The chain's CDR3 is CASSFGGKGNQPQHF. The CDR3 DNA sequence: TGTGCCAGCAGTTTCGGGGGGAAGGGCAATCAGCCCCAGCATTTT.

This clonotype was detected ten times or more. The gene calls are TRBV29-1 and TRBJ2-3; the D gene is possibly TRBD1 (6 bases). Trimming cost V 5 bases and J 0 bases, with 21 bases left between them. The CDR3 has 17 residues. The germline gives CDR1 SQVTM, CDR2 ANQGSEA. CDR3 region: CSVRFVLRGSSTDTQYF. CDR3 DNA sequence: TGCAGCGTTAGGTTCGTTCTCAGGGGCTCTAGCACAGATACGCAGTATTTT.

This clonotype has a single count. The CDR3 loop reads CASSYRADTQYF. Written as DNA, the CDR3 is TGTGCCAGCAGTTACCGTGCAGATACGCAGTATTTT. This chain uses TRBV6-5 with TRBJ2-3; D is uncertain. Germline CDR1 is MNHEY and CDR2 is SVGAGI. Trimming removed 2 bases from V and 4 bases from J, with 4 bases in between. The CDR3 is made up of 12 amino acids.

This clonotype occurred many times. The chain has TRBV19 and TRBJ1-3; D is unclear. The CDR3 has 13 amino acids. The germline gives CDR1 LNHDA, CDR2 SQIVND (reference sequence). Trimming took off 6 bases at V and 0 bases at J, with 6 bases between the two ends. The CDR3 DNA sequence: TGTGCCAGTAGGCCCTTCTCTGGAAACACCATATATTTT. Its protein is CASRPFSGNTIYF.

This clonotype was seen repeatedly, ten times or more. V usage is TRBV20-1 and J usage is TRBJ1-5; 8 bases agree with TRBD1. Losses at the gene ends were 5 bases for V and 10 bases for J; bases not matched to a gene: 7. The CDR3 sequence is 12 residues long. Per germline, CDR1 DFQATT and CDR2 SNEGSKA (reference sequence). CDR3 sequence: CSAAGGQGPQHF. The CDR3 nucleotides read TGCAGTGCTGCAGGGGGCCAAGGTCCCCAGCATTTT.

This sequence joins TRBV4-1 and TRBJ1-3, with D possibly matching TRBD1 (6 bases). The CDR3 runs to 16 residues. CDR1 is MGHRA, CDR2 YSYEKL, per germline. Trimming stripped 3 bases from V and 4 bases from J, with 16 bases between. CDR3 in amino acids: CASSHPQGSTGNTIYF. The CDR3 DNA reads TGCGCCAGCAGCCACCCACAGGGATCCACCGGAAACACCATATATTTT.

This clonotype was detected many times. The chain combines TRBV30 with TRBJ1-5; D may be TRBD1 (6 bases). V lost 0 bases to trimming and J lost 6 bases, with 15 bases between them. From germline, CDR1 is GTSNPN and CDR2 SVGIG (reference sequence). This CDR3 is built from 15 residues. The CDR3: CAWSVRQVGGQPQHF. The CDR3 nucleotides read TGTGCCTGGAGTGTACGACAGGTGGGAGGTCAGCCCCAGCATTTT.

In its sample, this clonotype was seen many times. V and J are TRBV11-2 and TRBJ1-4; 7 nucleotides align to TRBD1. With V trimmed by 0 bases and J by 6 bases, 7 bases remained unmatched. This CDR3 spans 16 amino acids. Germline CDR1 is SGHAT and CDR2 is FQNNGV. The CDR3 reads CASSLDGSGTDEKLFF. In DNA, the CDR3 is TGTGCCAGCAGCTTAGATGGTTCAGGGACAGATGAAAAACTGTTTTTT.

This clonotype appeared many times. V is TRBV18 and J is TRBJ1-1, with D perhaps matching TRBD1 (6 bases). The germline V gene encodes CDR1 KGHSH and CDR2 LQKENI. This CDR3 is built from 12 residues. With 9 bases removed from V and 4 bases from J, the gap between germline ends came to 12 bases. The CDR3 reads CASYRVPTEAFF. The CDR3 bases are TGTGCCAGTTACAGGGTTCCCACTGAAGCTTTCTTT.

This clonotype was observed many times. The rearrangement uses TRBV11-3 and TRBJ2-1, with 8 bases identical to TRBD2. CDR3 length: 18 residues. J was trimmed by 6 bases and V by 3 bases; bases with no gene match: 16. Germline V CDR1 and CDR2: SGHNT, YENEEA. CDR3 DNA: TGTGCCAGCAGCTTCCCACGGCGGGGAGCGGGAGACGGCAATGAGCAGTTCTTC. Protein product: CASSFPRRGAGDGNEQFF.

This rearrangement joins TRBV5-1 to TRBJ2-7; TRBD2 matches at 7 bases. CDR1 and CDR2 from the germline V gene are SGHRS and YFSETQ. This CDR3 is built from 16 residues. V trimming: 3 bases; J trimming: 3 bases; junction bases outside the gene matches: 12. This chain's CDR3 is CASSSSGGRDSYEQYF. DNA of the CDR3: TGCGCCAGCAGCTCGTCTGGCGGGAGAGATAGCTACGAGCAGTACTTC.

The sample holds many counts of this clonotype. One end of the junction is discordant with germline, which a read error may explain. The rearrangement joins TRBV6-9 to TRBJ2-7; D gene uncertain. Germline assignment: CDR1 MNHGY and CDR2 SVAAGI. The CDR3 extends over 14 amino acids. CDR3 protein: CASSDSTSFYEQYF. The CDR3 nucleotides read TGTGCCAGCAGTGATTCGACGAGCTTCTACGAGCAGTACTTC.

The V gene is TRBV4-3, the J gene TRBJ2-2; 7 nucleotides match TRBD2. V gave up 1 base and J gave up 8 bases; unmatched junction bases: 7. Germline V gives CDR1 LGHNA, CDR2 YSLEER. This CDR3 has 15 amino acids. The CDR3 DNA follows: TGCGCCAGCAGCCAAGCGGCGGGAGCGCCTGGGGAGCTGTTTTTT. Residues: CASSQAAGAPGELFF.

The J gene is TRBJ2-4, the V gene TRBV2; maybe TRBD1 (6 bases). TRBJ1-2 explains the end of the DNA better; the J call may be wrong. Germline loops: CDR1 SNHLY, CDR2 FYNNEI. The CDR3 contains 13 residues. CDR3 residues: CASSEAGTGGYTF. In DNA form, the CDR3 reads TGTGCCAGCAGTGAAGCAGGTACAGGGGGCTACACCTTC.

This clonotype was counted ten times or more. The J gene is TRBJ1-1, the V gene TRBV25-1; 10 bases are a match to TRBD1. Germline V lookup: CDR1 MGHDK, CDR2 SYGVNS. After removal of 5 bases from V and 0 bases from J, the junction contained 6 bases not matched to a gene. The CDR3 consists of 16 residues. CDR3 residues: CASSPWTGGVNTEAFF. CDR3 nucleotide sequence: TGTGCCAGCAGTCCGTGGACAGGGGGAGTGAACACTGAAGCTTTCTTT. Based on the CDR3 plus reference TRBV25-1 and TRBJ1-1, the full variable domain is EADIYQTPRYLVIGTGKKITLECSQTMGHDKMYWYQQDPGMELHLIHYSYGVNSTEKGDLSSESTVSRIRTEHFPLTLESARPSHTSQYLCASSPWTGGVNTEAFFGQGTRLTVV.

The CDR3, as DNA: TGTGCCAGCAGCTACAAAGGCGGGAGGGCCGGGACAGATACGCAGTATTTT. Residues: CASSYKGGRAGTDTQYF. The gene calls are TRBV7-3 and TRBJ2-3; 9 positions agree with TRBD2. After removal of 4 bases from V and 3 bases from J, the junction contained 11 bases not matched to a gene. Germline V gives CDR1 SGHTA, CDR2 FQGTGA. The CDR3 is 17 residues long. The full variable domain, with the rest looked up from reference TRBV7-3 and TRBJ2-3, is GAGVSQTPSNKVTEKGKYVELRCDPISGHTALYWYRQSLGQGPEFLIYFQGTGAADDSGLPNDRFFAVRPEGSVSTLKIQRTERGDSAVYLCASSYKGGRAGTDTQYFGPGTRLTVL.

This clonotype was recorded at least ten times. The chain combines TRBV11-3 with TRBJ1-6; D possibly corresponds to TRBD1 (6 bases). Deletions cut 3 bases from V and 10 bases from J, with 10 bases between. Looked up from germline, CDR1 is SGHNT and CDR2 is YENEEA. CDR3 size: 13 residues. This CDR3 reads CASSFDRISPLHF. The CDR3 coding sequence is TGTGCCAGCAGCTTTGACAGGATCTCACCCCTCCACTTT.

The chain employs TRBV9 and TRBJ2-3; 10 bases fit TRBD1. Germline loops: CDR1 SGDLS, CDR2 YYNGEE. CDR3 size: 15 residues. V lost 3 bases to trimming and J lost 2 bases; unmatched junction nucleotides: 3. The CDR3 nucleotides read TGTGCCAGCAGCGGCGGGACAGGGGACACAGATACGCAGTATTTT. Its translation is CASSGGTGDTDTQYF.

This clonotype was found a few times. The chain recombines TRBV6-1 with TRBJ2-1; TRBD2 aligns across 10 bases. Germline loops: CDR1 MNHNS, CDR2 SASEGT. The CDR3 consists of 14 residues. V was clipped by 8 bases and J by 8 bases; unmatched bases: 9. CDR3: CASGRASGSHEQFF. In DNA form, the CDR3 reads TGTGCCAGCGGAAGGGCTAGCGGGAGCCATGAGCAGTTCTTC.